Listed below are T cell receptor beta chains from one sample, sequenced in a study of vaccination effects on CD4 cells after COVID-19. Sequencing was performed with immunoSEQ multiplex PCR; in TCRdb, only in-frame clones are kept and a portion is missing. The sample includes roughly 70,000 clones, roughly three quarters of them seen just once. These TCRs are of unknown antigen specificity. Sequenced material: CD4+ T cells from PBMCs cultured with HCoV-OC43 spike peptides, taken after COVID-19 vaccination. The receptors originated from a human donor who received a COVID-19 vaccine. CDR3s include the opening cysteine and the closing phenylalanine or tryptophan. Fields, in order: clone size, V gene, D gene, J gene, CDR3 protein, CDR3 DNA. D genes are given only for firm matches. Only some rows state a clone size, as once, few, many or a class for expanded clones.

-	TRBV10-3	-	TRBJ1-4	CAISGTDEKLFF	TGTGCCATCAGCGGGACGGATGAAAAACTGTTTTTT
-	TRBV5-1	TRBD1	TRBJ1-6	CASSYYGTGGQNSPLHF	TGCGCCAGCAGCTATTATGGAACAGGGGGACAAAATTCACCCCTCCACTTT
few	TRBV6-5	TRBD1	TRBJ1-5	CASSPDRSNQPQHF	TGTGCCAGCAGCCCGGACAGGAGCAATCAGCCCCAGCATTTT
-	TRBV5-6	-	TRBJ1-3	CASRNSGWGNTIYF	TGTGCCAGCCGTAACTCAGGGTGGGGAAACACCATATATTTT
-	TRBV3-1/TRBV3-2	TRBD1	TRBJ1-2	CASSQVKGGVYGYTF	TGTGCCAGCAGCCAAGTTAAAGGGGGCGTCTATGGCTACACCTTC
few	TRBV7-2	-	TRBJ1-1	CASSLQRNTEAFF	TGTGCCAGCAGCCTTCAGAGGAACACTGAAGCTTTCTTT
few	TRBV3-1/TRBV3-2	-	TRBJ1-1	CASSRRVMAAAEAFF	TGTGCCAGCAGCCGGAGGGTTATGGCGGCCGCTGAAGCTTTCTTT
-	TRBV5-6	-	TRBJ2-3	CASSPNVAAASTDTQYF	TGTGCCAGCAGCCCCAACGTGGCAGCCGCTAGCACAGATACGCAGTATTTT
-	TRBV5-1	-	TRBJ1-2	CASSLDQRPTNYGYTF	TGCGCCAGCAGCTTGGATCAACGACCCACTAACTATGGCTACACCTTC
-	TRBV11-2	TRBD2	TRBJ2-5	CASSLLTGGNGETQYF	TGTGCCAGCAGCTTGCTAACGGGGGGGAACGGAGAGACCCAGTACTTC
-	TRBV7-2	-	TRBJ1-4	CASSTRPKLGANEKLFF	TGTGCCAGCAGCACTCGTCCGAAGCTAGGGGCTAATGAAAAACTGTTTTTT
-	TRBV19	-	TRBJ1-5	CASSAGQPSNQPQHF	TGTGCCAGTAGCGCGGGACAACCGAGCAATCAGCCCCAGCATTTT
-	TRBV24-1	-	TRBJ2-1	CATRDSSYNEQFF	TGTGCCACCAGGGACAGCTCCTACAATGAGCAGTTCTTC
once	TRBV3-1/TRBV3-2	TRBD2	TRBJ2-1	CASSQEGLAGGLTNEQFF	TGTGCCAGCAGCCAAGAAGGGCTAGCGGGGGGGCTAACGAATGAGCAGTTCTTC
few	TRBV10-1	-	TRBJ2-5	CASSRGAGETQYF	TGCGCCAGCTCACGGGGGGCCGGAGAGACCCAGTACTTC
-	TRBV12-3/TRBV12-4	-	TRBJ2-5	CASSWTAQETQYF	TGTGCCAGCAGTTGGACGGCTCAAGAGACCCAGTACTTC
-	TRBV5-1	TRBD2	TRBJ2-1	CASSRRSGTSGGAYNEQFF	TGCGCCAGCAGCCGCCGGTCCGGGACTAGCGGGGGGGCCTACAATGAGCAGTTCTTC
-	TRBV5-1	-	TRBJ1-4	CASSLGDGGATNEKLFF	TGCGCCAGCAGCTTGGGGGACGGCGGGGCAACTAATGAAAAACTGTTTTTT
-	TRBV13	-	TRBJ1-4	CASSKKLGGGEKLFF	TGTGCCAGCAGCAAAAAACTGGGGGGAGGTGAAAAACTGTTTTTT
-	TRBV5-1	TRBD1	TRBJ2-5	CATAGGIGETQYF	TGCGCCACCGCAGGGGGCATTGGAGAGACCCAGTACTTC
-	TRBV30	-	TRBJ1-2	CAWSVSGINYGYTF	TGTGCCTGGAGTGTGTCAGGGATTAACTATGGCTACACCTTC
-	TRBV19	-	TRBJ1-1	CASSGRVETEAFF	TGTGCCAGTAGTGGCAGGGTAGAGACTGAAGCTTTCTTT
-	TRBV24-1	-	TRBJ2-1	CATSDFGGSYNEQFF	TGTGCCACCAGTGATTTCGGGGGTTCCTACAATGAGCAGTTCTTC
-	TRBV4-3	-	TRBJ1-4	CASSQEKEKLFF	TGCGCCAGCAGCCAAGAAAAGGAAAAACTGTTTTTT
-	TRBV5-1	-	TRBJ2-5	CASSLETGQGGETQYF	TGCGCCAGCAGCTTGGAAACGGGGCAGGGAGGAGAGACCCAGTACTTC
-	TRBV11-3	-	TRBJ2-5	CASSLVLGETQYF	TGTGCCAGCAGCTTAGTTTTGGGAGAGACCCAGTACTTC
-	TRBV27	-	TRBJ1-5	CASSFTGTGQPQHF	TGTGCCAGCAGTTTTACAGGGACCGGGCAGCCCCAGCATTTT
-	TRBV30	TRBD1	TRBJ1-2	CAWGTGYGYTF	TGTGCCTGGGGGACAGGCTATGGCTACACCTTC
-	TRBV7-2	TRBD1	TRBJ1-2	CASSLVSTGGTGYTF	TGTGCCAGCAGCTTAGTCTCCACAGGGGGGACTGGCTACACCTTC
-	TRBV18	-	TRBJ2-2	CASSPRPGTGELFF	TGTGCCAGCTCACCAAGGCCCGGAACCGGGGAGCTGTTTTTT
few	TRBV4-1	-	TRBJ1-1	CASSQPTVGRTEAFF	TGCGCCAGCAGCCAGCCCACCGTGGGGCGGACTGAAGCTTTCTTT
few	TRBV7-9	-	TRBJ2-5	CASITIGDQETQYF	TGTGCCAGCATCACAATCGGCGACCAAGAGACCCAGTACTTC
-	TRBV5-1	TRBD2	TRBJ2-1	CASSLAPGGNNEQFF	TGCGCCAGCAGCTTGGCCCCCGGGGGGAACAATGAGCAGTTCTTC
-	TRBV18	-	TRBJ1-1	CASSPVKSDAFF	TGTGCCAGCTCACCCGTTAAGTCCGACGCTTTCTTT
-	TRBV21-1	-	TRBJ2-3	CASSKVERGTDTQYF	TGTGCCAGCAGCAAAGTCGAGCGGGGCACAGATACGCAGTATTTT
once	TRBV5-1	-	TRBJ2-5	CASSTDSVQETQYF	TGCGCCAGCAGCACGGACAGTGTCCAAGAGACCCAGTACTTC
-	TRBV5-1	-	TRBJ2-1	CASTTTWGYNEQFF	TGCGCCAGCACTACTACCTGGGGCTACAATGAGCAGTTCTTC
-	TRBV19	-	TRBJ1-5	CASSTHNSNQPQHF	TGTGCCAGTTCCACCCATAATAGCAATCAGCCCCAGCATTTT
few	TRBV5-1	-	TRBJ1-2	CASSDNYGYTF	TGCGCCAGCAGCGACAACTATGGCTACACCTTC
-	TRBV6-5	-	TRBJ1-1	CASSSLRTVNTEAFF	TGTGCCAGCAGCTCCTTGAGGACAGTGAACACTGAAGCTTTCTTT
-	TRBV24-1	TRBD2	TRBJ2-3	CATSDPGLAGDLPTDTQYF	TGTGCCACCAGTGACCCGGGACTAGCGGGGGACCTCCCCACAGATACGCAGTATTTT
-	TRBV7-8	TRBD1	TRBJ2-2	CASSSRNRGTGELFF	TGTGCCAGCAGCTCAAGAAACAGGGGGACCGGGGAGCTGTTTTTT
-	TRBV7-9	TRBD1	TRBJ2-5	CASSLTTGTGQETQYF	TGTGCCAGCAGCCTCACCACCGGGACAGGGCAAGAGACCCAGTACTTC
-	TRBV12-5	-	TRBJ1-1	CASGLVRDGSNRLNTEAFF	TGTGCTAGTGGTTTGGTACGGGATGGGTCCAACCGTTTGAACACTGAAGCTTTCTTT
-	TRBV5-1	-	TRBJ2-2	CASSLNSGNTGELFF	TGCGCCAGCAGCCTAAATAGCGGGAACACCGGGGAGCTGTTTTTT
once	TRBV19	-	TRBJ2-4	CASSIGGRVGKNIQYF	TGTGCCAGTAGTATAGGAGGGCGGGTTGGCAAAAACATTCAGTACTTC
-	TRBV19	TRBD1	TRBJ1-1	CASSPRQGGNTEAFF	TGTGCCAGTAGTCCTAGACAGGGGGGGAACACTGAAGCTTTCTTT
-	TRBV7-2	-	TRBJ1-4	CASSLEPLEKLFF	TGTGCCAGCAGCTTAGAACCGCTAGAAAAACTGTTTTTT
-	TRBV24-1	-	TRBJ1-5	CATSDPTEDQPQHF	TGTGCCACCAGTGACCCGACAGAGGATCAGCCCCAGCATTTT
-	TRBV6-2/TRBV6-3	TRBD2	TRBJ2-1	CASSSGSGSSYNEQFF	TGTGCCAGCAGTTCCGGGAGCGGGAGCTCCTACAATGAGCAGTTCTTC
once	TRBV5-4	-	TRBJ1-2	CASSFRGNYGYTF	TGTGCCAGCAGCTTTAGGGGAAACTATGGCTACACCTTC
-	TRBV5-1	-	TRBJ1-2	CASSLEQNGYTF	TGCGCCAGCAGCTTGGAACAGAATGGCTACACCTTC
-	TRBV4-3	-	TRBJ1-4	CASSRQRSSGGEKLFF	TGCGCCAGCAGCCGACAAAGGTCCTCCGGCGGTGAAAAACTGTTTTTT